This TCR beta chain was profiled in a study of shared T cell receptors in the human thymus. Libraries were prepared by immunoSEQ multiplex PCR; TCRdb keeps only in-frame clonotypes and omits some of them. The table has about 400,000 clones, over 90% seen once. The sample taken for sequencing was thymocytes. This receptor was obtained from a human donor.

The DNA for the CDR3 is TGTGCCAGCATCCGAACGGATAGCAATCAGCCCCAGCATTTT. This gives the protein CASIRTDSNQPQHF. The rearrangement links TRBV28 to TRBJ1-5; D remains ambiguous. The CDR3 is made up of 14 amino acids. V lost 7 bases, J lost 0 bases, and 10 bases lay in between. The V gene's germline CDR1 is MDHEN and CDR2 SYDVKM.